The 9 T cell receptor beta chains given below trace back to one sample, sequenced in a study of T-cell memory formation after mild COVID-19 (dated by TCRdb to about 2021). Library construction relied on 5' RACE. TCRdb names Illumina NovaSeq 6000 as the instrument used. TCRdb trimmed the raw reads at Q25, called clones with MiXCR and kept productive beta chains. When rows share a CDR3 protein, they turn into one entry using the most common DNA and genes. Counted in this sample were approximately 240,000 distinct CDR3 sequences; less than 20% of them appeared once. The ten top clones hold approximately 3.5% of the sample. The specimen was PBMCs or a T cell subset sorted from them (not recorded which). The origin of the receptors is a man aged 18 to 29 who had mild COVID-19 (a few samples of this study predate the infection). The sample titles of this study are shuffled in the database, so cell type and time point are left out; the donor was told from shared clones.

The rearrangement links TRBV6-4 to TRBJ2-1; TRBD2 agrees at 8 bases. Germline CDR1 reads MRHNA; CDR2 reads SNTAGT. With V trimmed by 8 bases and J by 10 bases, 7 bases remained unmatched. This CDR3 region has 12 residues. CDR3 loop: CASRSGGGEQFF. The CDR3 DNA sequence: TGTGCCAGCCGGAGCGGGGGAGGGGAGCAGTTCTTC.

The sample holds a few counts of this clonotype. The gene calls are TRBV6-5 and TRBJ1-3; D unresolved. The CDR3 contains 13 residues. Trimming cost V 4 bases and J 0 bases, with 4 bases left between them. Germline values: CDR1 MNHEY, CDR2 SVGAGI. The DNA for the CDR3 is TGTGCCAGCAGTTGGAACTCTGGAAACACCATATATTTT. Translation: CASSWNSGNTIYF.

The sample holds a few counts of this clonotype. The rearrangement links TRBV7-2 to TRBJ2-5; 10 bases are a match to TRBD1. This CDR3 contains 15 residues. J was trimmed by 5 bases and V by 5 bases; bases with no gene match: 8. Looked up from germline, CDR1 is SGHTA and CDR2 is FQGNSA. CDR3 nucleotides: TGTGCCAGCAGCCGCCGGGACAGGGGCGTGGAGACCCAGTACTTC. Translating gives CASSRRDRGVETQYF.

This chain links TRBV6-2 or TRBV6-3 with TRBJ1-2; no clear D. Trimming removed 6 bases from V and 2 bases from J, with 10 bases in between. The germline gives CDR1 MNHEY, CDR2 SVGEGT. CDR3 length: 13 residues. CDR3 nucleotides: TGTGCCAGCAGACCCTCAAGAAACTATGGCTACACCTTC. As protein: CASRPSRNYGYTF.

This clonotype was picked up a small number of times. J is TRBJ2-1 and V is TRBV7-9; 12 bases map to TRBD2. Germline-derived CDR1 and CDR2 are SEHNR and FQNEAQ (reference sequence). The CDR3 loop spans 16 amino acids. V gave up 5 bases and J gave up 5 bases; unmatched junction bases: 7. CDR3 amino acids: CASSPRLAGADNEQFF. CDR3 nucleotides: TGTGCCAGCAGCCCCCGACTAGCGGGGGCCGACAATGAGCAGTTCTTC.

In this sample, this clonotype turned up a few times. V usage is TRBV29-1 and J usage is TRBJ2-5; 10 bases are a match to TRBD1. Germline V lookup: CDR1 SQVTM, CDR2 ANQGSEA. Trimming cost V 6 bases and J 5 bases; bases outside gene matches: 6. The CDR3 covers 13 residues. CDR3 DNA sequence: TGCAGCGTGGTAGACAGGGGGCACGAGACCCAGTACTTC. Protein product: CSVVDRGHETQYF.

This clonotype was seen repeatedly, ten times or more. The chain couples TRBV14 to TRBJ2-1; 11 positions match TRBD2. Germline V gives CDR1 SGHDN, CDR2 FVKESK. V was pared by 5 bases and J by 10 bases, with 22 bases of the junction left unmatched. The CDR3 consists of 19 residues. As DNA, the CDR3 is TGTGCCAGCAGCTTATCCCCGGGACTAGCGGTCCCCCTCAATGTGGAGCAGTTCTTC. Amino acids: CASSLSPGLAVPLNVEQFF.

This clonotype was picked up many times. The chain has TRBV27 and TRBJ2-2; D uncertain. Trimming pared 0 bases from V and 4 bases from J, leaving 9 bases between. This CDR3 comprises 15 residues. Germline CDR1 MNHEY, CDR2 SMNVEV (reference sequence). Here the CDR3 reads CASSLSHPRTGELFF. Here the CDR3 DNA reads TGTGCCAGCAGTTTATCGCATCCTCGCACCGGGGAGCTGTTTTTT.

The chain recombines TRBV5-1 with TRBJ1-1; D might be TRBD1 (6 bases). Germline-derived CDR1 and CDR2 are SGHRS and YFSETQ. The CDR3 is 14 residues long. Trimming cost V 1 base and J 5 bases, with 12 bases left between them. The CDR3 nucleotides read TGCGCCAGCAGCTTGAGTGGGGGGCGAACTGAAGCTTTCTTT. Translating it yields CASSLSGGRTEAFF.